The 18 T cell receptor beta chains in this list originate from one sample, sequenced in a study of blood T cell repertoires in COVID-19. Sequencing used immunoSEQ multiplex PCR; TCRdb keeps in-frame clones, though not all of them. The sample has around 160,000 clones; roughly 81% are singletons. The sample was peripheral blood. The receptors were sampled from a human donor with acute or convalescent COVID-19. The donor label of this sample is uncertain.

The chain carries TRBV7-6 and TRBJ1-2; maybe TRBD1 (6 bases). The CDR3 covers 15 residues. V lost 1 base, J lost 2 bases, and 11 bases lay in between. Germline V gene sequence: CDR1 SGHVS, CDR2 FNYEAQ. The CDR3: CASSLGSGANYGYTF. DNA for the CDR3: TGTGCCAGCAGCTTAGGTTCAGGGGCCAACTATGGCTACACCTTC.

The V gene is TRBV19, the J gene TRBJ2-3; 8 bases are shared with TRBD1. Per the germline V gene, CDR1 is LNHDA and CDR2 is SQIVND (reference sequence). The J segment lost 8 bases and the V segment lost 4 bases, leaving 11 bases of the junction unmatched. This CDR3 comprises 15 residues. DNA of the CDR3: TGTGCCAGTAGTACTGAGACAGGGGCATTAAGTACGCAGTATTTT. The encoded protein is CASSTETGALSTQYF.

The gene calls are TRBV7-8 and TRBJ2-3; no reliable D call. V was shortened by 1 base and J by 1 base, with 6 bases between the two germline ends. The CDR3 extends over 14 amino acids. From germline, CDR1 is SGHVS and CDR2 FQNEAQ. Here the CDR3 DNA reads TGTGCCAGCAGCTTAGGCCCGGGCACAGATACGCAGTATTTT. This codes for CASSLGPGTDTQYF.

CDR3 sequence (DNA): TGTGCCAGCAGCTTAGACCTAGCGGGGGGGGAAGAGACCCAGTACTTC. The encoded protein is CASSLDLAGGEETQYF. The chain is built from TRBV7-6 and TRBJ2-5; 12 nucleotides line up with TRBD2. Germline CDR1 is SGHVS and CDR2 is FNYEAQ. The CDR3 totals 16 residues. With 1 base clipped from V and 3 bases from J, the junction kept 3 bases outside the gene matches.

This chain links TRBV2 with TRBJ1-6, with D possibly being TRBD1 (5 bases). Trimming cost V 5 bases and J 7 bases, with 12 bases left between them. Per germline, CDR1 SNHLY and CDR2 FYNNEI. CDR3 length: 14 amino acids. The CDR3 region has the DNA TGTGCCAGCAGTCCAGGGTTTTCGAATTCACCCCTCCACTTT. Translation: CASSPGFSNSPLHF.

V and J are TRBV11-2 and TRBJ2-7; 14 bases align to TRBD2. Germline V gene sequence: CDR1 SGHAT, CDR2 FQNNGV. The V and J ends lost 1 base and 2 bases, in that order; junction bases with no gene match: 4. This CDR3 spans 17 amino acids. The CDR3, as DNA: TGTGCCAGCAGCTTAGGAGGGACTAGCGGGGGTGCCTACGAGCAGTACTTC. Protein product: CASSLGGTSGGAYEQYF. Filled out from reference TRBV11-2 and TRBJ2-7, the complete variable domain reads EAGVAQSPRYKIIEKRQSVAFWCNPISGHATLYWYQQILGQGPKLLIQFQNNGVVDDSQLPKDRFSAERLKGVDSTLKIQPAKLEDSAVYLCASSLGGTSGGAYEQYFGPGTRLTVT.

The chain carries TRBV29-1 and TRBJ2-1, with 9 bases aligning to TRBD2. Germline V gene lookup returns CDR1 SQVTM and CDR2 ANQGSEA. The CDR3 runs to 14 residues. Trimming removed 5 bases from V and 7 bases from J; junction bases left unmatched: 9. This chain's CDR3 is CSVPGTSRWNEQFF. The DNA of the CDR3 is TGCAGCGTTCCCGGGACTAGCAGGTGGAATGAGCAGTTCTTC.

The chain combines TRBV19 with TRBJ2-1, with 7 bases that match TRBD1. Germline values: CDR1 LNHDA, CDR2 SQIVND (reference sequence). Germline trimming cut 5 bases from V and 0 bases from J; bases unmatched to any gene: 4. The CDR3 length is 15 residues. The CDR3 sequence: CASSADRSSYNEQFF. The CDR3, as DNA: TGTGCCAGTAGTGCGGACAGGAGCTCCTACAATGAGCAGTTCTTC.

This chain uses TRBV7-9 with TRBJ2-1; 8 bases match TRBD1. The CDR3 length is 15 residues. Germline V gene data show CDR1 as SEHNR and CDR2 as FQNEAQ (reference sequence). With V trimmed by 2 bases and J by 6 bases, 6 bases remained unmatched. CDR3 DNA sequence: TGTGCCAGCAGCTTACAGGGACAGGTACCCAATGAGCAGTTCTTC. This translates into CASSLQGQVPNEQFF.

The chain couples TRBV6-5 to TRBJ1-2; D unclear. In germline, CDR1 is MNHEY, CDR2 SVGAGI. This CDR3 comprises 14 residues. V was shortened by 6 bases and J by 3 bases, with 14 bases between the two germline ends. The CDR3 DNA reads TGTGCCAGCAGGCCCACGGAGACGTACTATGGCTACACCTTC. This sequence encodes CASRPTETYYGYTF.

The chain employs TRBV6-5 and TRBJ2-2, with 13 positions matching TRBD2. With 7 bases clipped from V and 5 bases from J, the junction kept 4 bases outside the gene matches. Germline V CDR1 and CDR2: MNHEY, SVGAGI. The CDR3 length is 15 residues. The chain's CDR3 is CASTLGLAGTGELFF. The CDR3 nucleotides are TGTGCCAGCACCCTGGGACTAGCGGGGACCGGGGAGCTGTTTTTT.

The rearrangement uses TRBV9 and TRBJ1-1; a weak D match, TRBD1 (6 bases). This CDR3 is 14 amino acids long. Germline-derived CDR1 and CDR2 are SGDLS and YYNGEE. Trimming left V 5 bases short and J 1 base short, with 12 bases between. The CDR3 loop reads CASSPGHSNTEAFF. The DNA for the CDR3 is TGTGCCAGCAGTCCGGGACATTCGAACACTGAAGCTTTCTTT.

V and J are TRBV6-5 and TRBJ1-4, with unresolved D. Germline loops: CDR1 MNHEY, CDR2 SVGAGI. CDR3 length: 14 residues. V was cut by 2 bases and J by 5 bases, with 9 bases left in between. CDR3 DNA: TGTGCCAGCAGTTACGGACTCGCAAATGAAAAACTGTTTTTT. Amino acid sequence: CASSYGLANEKLFF.

This sequence joins TRBV7-9 and TRBJ1-1, with D possibly TRBD1 on 5 matching bases. V dropped 6 bases and J dropped 4 bases, with 18 bases sitting between them. CDR3 length: 15 amino acids. Per the germline V gene, CDR1 is SEHNR and CDR2 is FQNEAQ (reference sequence). CDR3 amino acids: CASRPRRDSRTEAFF. In nucleotides, the CDR3 is TGTGCCAGCAGACCCAGGCGTGACAGCCGCACTGAAGCTTTCTTT.

V usage is TRBV12-3 or TRBV12-4 and J usage is TRBJ2-3; TRBD2 might be the D (5 bases). Trimming left V 1 base short and J 4 bases short, with 6 bases between. The CDR3 spans 13 residues. CDR3 nucleotide sequence: TGTGCCAGCAGTTTAGGGGGAGCAGATACGCAGTATTTT. Protein sequence: CASSLGGADTQYF.

The chain combines TRBV15 with TRBJ2-5, with TRBD2 matching 10 bases. There are 15 residues in the CDR3. Per the germline V gene, CDR1 is LNHNV and CDR2 is YYDKDF (reference sequence). Trimming cost V 3 bases and J 5 bases; bases outside gene matches: 6. Written as DNA, the CDR3 is TGTGCCACCAGCAGGATCGGGACTAGCGTGGAGACCCAGTACTTC. This translates into CATSRIGTSVETQYF.

The chain joins TRBV5-1 to TRBJ1-1; D perhaps matches TRBD1 (6 bases). Germline CDR1 is SGHRS and CDR2 is YFSETQ. The ends were cut back, 4 bases at V and 11 bases at J, with 21 bases in the middle. The CDR3 totals 14 residues. The CDR3 loop is CASSLIGQSNRAFF. CDR3 coding DNA: TGCGCCAGCAGCCTTATAGGACAGTCCAATAGGGCTTTCTTT.

The J gene is TRBJ1-3, the V gene TRBV19; D is uncertain. CDR3 length: 13 amino acids. Trimming removed 6 bases from V and 0 bases from J, with 6 bases in between. Germline assignment: CDR1 LNHDA and CDR2 SQIVND (reference sequence). The CDR3 sequence is CASRKHSGNTIYF. The CDR3 DNA reads TGTGCCAGTAGGAAGCACTCTGGAAACACCATATATTTT.